A single sample is the source of the 6 T cell receptor beta chains below, sequenced in a study of T cells in Graves' hyperthyroidism and ophthalmopathy. RNA transcripts provided the source from which TCR beta CDR3 regions were amplified. First-round RT-PCR of the TCR CDR3 relied on the HTBI primer set. MiXCR was run by TCRdb on the multiplex PCR reads, yielding one entry per CDR3 protein. Among 700,000 to 950,000 distinct CDR3 sequences listed, roughly 32% were seen once. The sequenced material came from blood. The source is a middle-aged woman with Graves' hyperthyroidism.

This chain uses TRBV12-3 or TRBV12-4 with TRBJ1-3; 7 bases agree with TRBD1. V lost 4 bases to trimming and J lost 2 bases; unmatched junction nucleotides: 5. This CDR3 has 15 amino acids. DNA for the CDR3: TGTGCCAGCAGTTCACAGGGGAGTACTGGAAACACCATATATTTT. Translated, it gives CASSSQGSTGNTIYF.

This clonotype turned up a few times. The chain recombines TRBV7-9 with TRBJ1-1; D remains unclear. Germline CDR1 reads SEHNR; CDR2 reads FQNEAQ (reference sequence). There are 14 residues in the CDR3. Trimming stripped 1 base from V and 0 bases from J, with 6 bases between. The CDR3 is CASSLDIMNTEAFF. The CDR3 coding sequence is TGTGCCAGCAGCTTAGACATAATGAACACTGAAGCTTTCTTT.

The chain combines TRBV28 with TRBJ1-2; the match to TRBD1 covers 9 bases. The length of the CDR3 is 15 residues. The V gene end was trimmed by 6 bases and the J gene end by 8 bases; junction bases not matched to a gene: 13. Germline-derived CDR1 and CDR2 are MDHEN and SYDVKM. CDR3 loop: CASSPRDREFYGYTF. CDR3 in DNA: TGTGCCAGCAGCCCCCGGGACAGGGAGTTTTACGGCTACACCTTC.

The chain carries TRBV6-5 and TRBJ1-2, with D unclear. V lost 6 bases and J lost 0, with 17 bases in between. CDR3 length: 16 residues. Germline assignment: CDR1 MNHEY and CDR2 SVGAGI. The CDR3 region is CASSPPPPGANYGYTF. The CDR3 DNA reads TGTGCCAGCAGCCCACCCCCACCGGGAGCTAACTATGGCTACACCTTC.

The sample holds a few counts of this clonotype. The chain employs TRBV7-2 and TRBJ1-2, with D unclear. The CDR3 extends over 14 amino acids. The ends were cut back, 1 base at V and 4 bases at J, with 10 bases in the middle. Germline CDR1 and CDR2: SGHTA and FQGNSA. The CDR3 spells CASSLDLVGYGYTF. Here the CDR3 DNA reads TGTGCCAGCAGCTTAGATCTTGTCGGCTATGGCTACACCTTC. The whole variable domain, remainder taken from reference TRBV7-2 and TRBJ1-2, is GAGVSQSPSNKVTEKGKDVELRCDPISGHTALYWYRQSLGQGLEFLIYFQGNSAPDKSGLPSDRFSAERTGGSVSTLTIQRTQQEDSAVYLCASSLDLVGYGYTFGSGTRLTVV.

The gene calls are TRBV6-1 and TRBJ2-1; TRBD2 matches 10 bases. Per germline, CDR1 MNHNS and CDR2 SASEGT. V dropped 4 bases and J dropped 2; count of bases not matched to a gene: 2. The CDR3 sequence is 15 residues long. CDR3 coding DNA: TGTGCCAGCAGTGGCCTAGCGGGAGCCTACAATGAGCAGTTCTTC. Amino acid sequence: CASSGLAGAYNEQFF.